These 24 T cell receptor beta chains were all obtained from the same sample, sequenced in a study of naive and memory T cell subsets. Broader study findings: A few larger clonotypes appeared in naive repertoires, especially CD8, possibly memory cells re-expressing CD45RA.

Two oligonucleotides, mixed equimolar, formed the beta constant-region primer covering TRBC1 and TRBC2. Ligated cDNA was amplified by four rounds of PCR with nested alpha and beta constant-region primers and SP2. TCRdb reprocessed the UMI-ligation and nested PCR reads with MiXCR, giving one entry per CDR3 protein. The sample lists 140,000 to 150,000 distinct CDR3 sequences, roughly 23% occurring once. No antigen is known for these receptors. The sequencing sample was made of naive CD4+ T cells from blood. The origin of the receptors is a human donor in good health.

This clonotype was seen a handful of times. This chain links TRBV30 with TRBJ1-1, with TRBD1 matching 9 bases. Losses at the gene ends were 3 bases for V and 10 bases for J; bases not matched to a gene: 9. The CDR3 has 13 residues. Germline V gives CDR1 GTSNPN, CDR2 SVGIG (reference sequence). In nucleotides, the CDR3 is TGTGCCTGGAGCAGAGGGACAGGGCGACGAGCTTTCTTT. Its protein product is CAWSRGTGRRAFF.

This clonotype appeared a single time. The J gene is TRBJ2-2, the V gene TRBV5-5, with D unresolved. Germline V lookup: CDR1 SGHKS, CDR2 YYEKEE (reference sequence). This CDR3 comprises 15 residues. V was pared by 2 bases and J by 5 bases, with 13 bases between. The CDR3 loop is CASSFWNLETGELFF. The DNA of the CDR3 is TGTGCCAGCAGCTTTTGGAATCTGGAGACCGGGGAGCTGTTTTTT.

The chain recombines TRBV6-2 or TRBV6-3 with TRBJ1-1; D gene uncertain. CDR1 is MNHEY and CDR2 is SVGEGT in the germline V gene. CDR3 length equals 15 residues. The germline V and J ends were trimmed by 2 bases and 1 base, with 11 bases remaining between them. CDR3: CASSYDGRSNTEAFF. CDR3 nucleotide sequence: TGTGCCAGCAGTTACGATGGACGGTCGAACACTGAAGCTTTCTTT.

This chain's CDR3 is CATSRDWAGFQGGPVNEQYF. Here the CDR3 DNA reads TGTGCCACCAGCAGAGATTGGGCAGGGTTCCAAGGAGGTCCAGTCAACGAGCAGTACTTC. This chain uses TRBV15 with TRBJ2-7, with D perhaps being TRBD1 or TRBD2 (5 bases each). Germline CDR1 LNHNV, CDR2 YYDKDF (reference sequence). This CDR3 comprises 20 residues. V lost 0 bases, J lost 5 bases, and 29 bases lay in between.

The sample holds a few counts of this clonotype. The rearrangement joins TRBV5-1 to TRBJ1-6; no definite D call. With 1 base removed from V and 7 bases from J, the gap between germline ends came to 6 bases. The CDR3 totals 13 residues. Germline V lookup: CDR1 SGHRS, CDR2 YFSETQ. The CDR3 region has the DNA TGCGCCAGCAGCTTGCAGCGGAATTCACCCCTCCACTTT. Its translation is CASSLQRNSPLHF.

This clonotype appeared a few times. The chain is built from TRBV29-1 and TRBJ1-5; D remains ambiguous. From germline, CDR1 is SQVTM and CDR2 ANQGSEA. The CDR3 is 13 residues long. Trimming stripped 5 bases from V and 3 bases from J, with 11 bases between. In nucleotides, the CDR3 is TGCAGCGTTCAACGGGATTCCAATCAGCCCCAGCATTTT. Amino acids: CSVQRDSNQPQHF.

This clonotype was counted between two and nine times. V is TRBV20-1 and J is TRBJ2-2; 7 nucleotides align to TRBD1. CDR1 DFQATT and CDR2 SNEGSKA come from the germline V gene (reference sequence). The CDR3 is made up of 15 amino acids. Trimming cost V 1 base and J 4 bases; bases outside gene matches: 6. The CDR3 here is CSARASPGGTGELFF. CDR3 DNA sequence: TGCAGTGCTAGAGCCAGCCCAGGGGGCACCGGGGAGCTGTTTTTT.

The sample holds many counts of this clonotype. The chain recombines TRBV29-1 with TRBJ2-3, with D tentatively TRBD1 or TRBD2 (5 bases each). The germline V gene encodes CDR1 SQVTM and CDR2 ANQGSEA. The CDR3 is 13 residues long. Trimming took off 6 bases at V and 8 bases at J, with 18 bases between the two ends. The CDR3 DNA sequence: TGCAGCGTCGCGAGGGGTCGGGGAAGTACGCAGTATTTT. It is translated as CSVARGRGSTQYF.

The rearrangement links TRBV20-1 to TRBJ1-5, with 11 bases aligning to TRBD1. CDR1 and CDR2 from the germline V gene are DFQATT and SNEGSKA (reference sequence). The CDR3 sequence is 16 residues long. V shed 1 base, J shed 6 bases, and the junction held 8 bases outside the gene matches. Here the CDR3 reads CSARGQGQGGSQPQHF. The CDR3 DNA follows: TGCAGTGCTAGAGGGCAGGGACAGGGGGGATCTCAGCCCCAGCATTTT.

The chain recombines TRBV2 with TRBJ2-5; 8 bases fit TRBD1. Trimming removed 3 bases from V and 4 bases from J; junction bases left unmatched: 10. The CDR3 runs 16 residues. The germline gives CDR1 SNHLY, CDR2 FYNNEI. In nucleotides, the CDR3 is TGTGCCAGCAGTGACCTGGACAGGGTCAGAGCAGAGACCCAGTACTTC. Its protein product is CASSDLDRVRAETQYF.

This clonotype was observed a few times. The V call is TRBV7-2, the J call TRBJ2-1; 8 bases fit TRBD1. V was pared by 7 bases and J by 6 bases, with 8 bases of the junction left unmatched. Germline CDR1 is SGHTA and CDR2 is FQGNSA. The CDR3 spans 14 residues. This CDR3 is CASTQTGAPNEQFF. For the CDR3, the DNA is TGTGCCAGCACCCAGACAGGGGCCCCCAATGAGCAGTTCTTC.

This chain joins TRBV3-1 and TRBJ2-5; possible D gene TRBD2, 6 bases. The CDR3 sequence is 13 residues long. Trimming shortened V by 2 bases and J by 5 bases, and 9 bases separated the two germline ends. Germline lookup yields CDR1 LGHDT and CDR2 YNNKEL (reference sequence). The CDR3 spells CASSQTSHETQYF. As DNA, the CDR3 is TGTGCCAGCAGCCAAACTAGCCATGAGACCCAGTACTTC.

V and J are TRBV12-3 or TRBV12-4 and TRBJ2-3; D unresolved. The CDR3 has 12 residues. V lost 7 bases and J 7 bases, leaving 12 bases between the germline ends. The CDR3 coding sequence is TGTGCCAGCAAAAAGTGGCCTTATACGCAGTATTTT. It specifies CASKKWPYTQYF.

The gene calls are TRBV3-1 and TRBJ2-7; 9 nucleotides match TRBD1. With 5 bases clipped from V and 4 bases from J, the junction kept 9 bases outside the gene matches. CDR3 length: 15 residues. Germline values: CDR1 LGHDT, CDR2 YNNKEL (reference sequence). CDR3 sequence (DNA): TGTGCCAGCAGCTTACGAACCGGGACAGGGTACGAGCAGTACTTC. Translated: CASSLRTGTGYEQYF.

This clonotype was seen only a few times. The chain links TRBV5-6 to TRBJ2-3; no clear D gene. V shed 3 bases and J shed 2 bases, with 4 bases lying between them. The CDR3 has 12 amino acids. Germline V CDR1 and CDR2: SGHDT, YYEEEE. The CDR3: CASSYYTDTQYF. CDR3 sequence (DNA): TGTGCCAGCAGCTATTACACAGATACGCAGTATTTT.

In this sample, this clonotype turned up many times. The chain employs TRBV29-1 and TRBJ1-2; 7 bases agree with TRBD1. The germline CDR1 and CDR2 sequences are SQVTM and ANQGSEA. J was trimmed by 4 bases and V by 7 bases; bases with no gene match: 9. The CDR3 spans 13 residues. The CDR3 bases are TGCAGCGCCCAATACAGGGGAAGCTATGGCTACACCTTC. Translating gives CSAQYRGSYGYTF.

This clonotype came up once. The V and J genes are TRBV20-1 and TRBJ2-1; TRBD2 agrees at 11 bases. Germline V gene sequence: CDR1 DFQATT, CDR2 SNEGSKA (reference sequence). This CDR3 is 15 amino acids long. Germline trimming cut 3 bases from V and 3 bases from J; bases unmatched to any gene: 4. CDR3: CSASPGLAGYNEQFF. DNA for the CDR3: TGCAGTGCTAGTCCAGGACTAGCGGGCTACAATGAGCAGTTCTTC.

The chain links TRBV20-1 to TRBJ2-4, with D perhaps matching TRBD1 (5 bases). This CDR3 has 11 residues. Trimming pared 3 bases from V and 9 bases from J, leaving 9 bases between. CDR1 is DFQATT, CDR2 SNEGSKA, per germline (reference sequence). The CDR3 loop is CSASPGIIQYF. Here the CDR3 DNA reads TGCAGTGCTAGCCCAGGGATCATTCAGTACTTC.

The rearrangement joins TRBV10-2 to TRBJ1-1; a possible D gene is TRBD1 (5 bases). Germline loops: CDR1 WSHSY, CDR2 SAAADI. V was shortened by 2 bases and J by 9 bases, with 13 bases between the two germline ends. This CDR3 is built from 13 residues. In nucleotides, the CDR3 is TGCGCCAGCAGTGAGGCGGGGACGTTGCAAGCTTTCTTT. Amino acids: CASSEAGTLQAFF.

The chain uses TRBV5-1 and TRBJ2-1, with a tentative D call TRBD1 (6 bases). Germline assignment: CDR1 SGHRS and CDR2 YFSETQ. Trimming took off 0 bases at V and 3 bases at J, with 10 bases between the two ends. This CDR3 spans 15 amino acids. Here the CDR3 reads CASSLARDIYNEQFF. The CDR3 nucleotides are TGCGCCAGCAGCTTGGCCAGGGACATCTACAATGAGCAGTTCTTC.

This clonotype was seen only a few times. Here the CDR3 reads CSVWGTPGHHSEQYF. CDR3 nucleotides: TGCAGCGTTTGGGGTACCCCGGGACATCATTCCGAGCAGTACTTC. This chain connects TRBV29-1 to TRBJ2-7, with D possibly TRBD1 on 6 matching bases. V gave up 5 bases and J gave up 6 bases, with 23 bases separating them. Looked up from germline, CDR1 is SQVTM and CDR2 is ANQGSEA. The CDR3 extends over 15 amino acids.

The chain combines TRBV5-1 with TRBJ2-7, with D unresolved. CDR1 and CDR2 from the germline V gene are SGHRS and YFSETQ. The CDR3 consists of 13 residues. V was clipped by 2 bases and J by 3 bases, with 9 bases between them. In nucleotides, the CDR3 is TGCGCCAGCAGCTTAATAGTGGGCTACGAGCAGTACTTC. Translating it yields CASSLIVGYEQYF.

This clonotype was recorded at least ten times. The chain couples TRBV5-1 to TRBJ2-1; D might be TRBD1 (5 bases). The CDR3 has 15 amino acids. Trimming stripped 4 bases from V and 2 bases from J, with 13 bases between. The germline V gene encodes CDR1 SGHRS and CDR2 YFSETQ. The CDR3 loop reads CASSPLGRAYNEQFF. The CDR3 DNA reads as TGCGCCAGCAGCCCCCTTGGCAGGGCCTACAATGAGCAGTTCTTC.

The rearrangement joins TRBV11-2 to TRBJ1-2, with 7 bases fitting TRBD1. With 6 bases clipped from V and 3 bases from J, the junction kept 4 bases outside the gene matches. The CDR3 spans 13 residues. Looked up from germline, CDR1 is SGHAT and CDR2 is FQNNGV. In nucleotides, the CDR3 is TGTGCCAGCAGAGAACAGGGGTACTATGGCTACACCTTC. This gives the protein CASREQGYYGYTF. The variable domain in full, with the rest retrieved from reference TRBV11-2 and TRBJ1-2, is EAGVAQSPRYKIIEKRQSVAFWCNPISGHATLYWYQQILGQGPKLLIQFQNNGVVDDSQLPKDRFSAERLKGVDSTLKIQPAKLEDSAVYLCASREQGYYGYTFGSGTRLTVV.